This T cell receptor beta chain was captured in a study of blood T cell repertoires in COVID-19. Study-level information: The United States, Italy and Spain were the sources of the acute and convalescent COVID-19 samples. From T cells, B-cell-depleted T cells, or PBMCs came the material, which was cDNA or gDNA.

Germline CDR1 is SQVTM and CDR2 is ANQGSEA. The ends were cut back, 2 bases at V and 6 bases at J, with 20 bases in the middle. This CDR3 region has 15 residues. Enrolled during active infection, Seattle patients were then followed longitudinally. Per the authors' pipeline: Amplified reference gene primers provided the basis for estimating nucleated cell counts. The protocol was immunoSEQ multiplex PCR, while the TCRdb copy is restricted to in-frame clones and leaves out a portion. That table gives V, J and clone size, and the DNA gave D and trimming. Among around 210,000 clones, roughly 84% were seen once, and the ten largest hold roughly a sixth.

The gene calls are TRBV29-1 and TRBJ2-7, with D possibly matching TRBD1 (5 bases). Material for sequencing was peripheral blood. The TCR comes from a man aged 50 to 59 with COVID-19, enrolled during active disease. CDR3 DNA: TGCAGCGTTGAATTGAGGACGGACGTAACAGGCGAGCAGTACTTC. It specifies CSVELRTDVTGEQYF.